A single sample is the source of the 4 T cell receptor beta chains below, sequenced in a study of Ad26.COV2.S vaccination and SARS-CoV-2 variants. Measured with immunoSEQ multiplex PCR; TCRdb has only the in-frame clones, and not every one. The profile shows roughly 140,000 clones, 86% of them singletons. The starting material was peripheral blood, obtained after recovery from COVID-19. Receptors were obtained from a human donor who had recovered from COVID-19.

The chain couples TRBV7-2 to TRBJ2-2; D ambiguous. This CDR3 is 15 amino acids long. Germline CDR1 reads SGHTA; CDR2 reads FQGNSA. Trimming stripped 0 bases from V and 1 base from J, with 6 bases between. As DNA, the CDR3 is TGTGCCAGCAGCTTAGCCTTCATGAACACCGGGGAGCTGTTTTTT. Encoded protein: CASSLAFMNTGELFF.

This chain joins TRBV27 and TRBJ2-1; tentative D call: TRBD2 (7 bases). V lost 2 bases, J lost 4 bases, and 12 bases lay in between. CDR3 length: 15 amino acids. Germline lookup yields CDR1 MNHEY and CDR2 SMNVEV (reference sequence). The CDR3 region has the DNA TGTGCCAGCAGTTTAGGGGGGGGCTCATACAATGAGCAGTTCTTC. Residues: CASSLGGGSYNEQFF.

The chain carries TRBV5-1 and TRBJ1-2; the match to TRBD1 covers 9 bases. Losses at the gene ends were 0 bases for V and 6 bases for J; bases not matched to a gene: 9. Germline assignment: CDR1 SGHRS and CDR2 YFSETQ. This CDR3 region has 16 residues. The CDR3 sequence: CASSLGGTGRYDGYTF. CDR3 nucleotide sequence: TGCGCCAGCAGCTTGGGCGGGACAGGGAGGTATGATGGCTACACCTTC.

The chain couples TRBV5-8 to TRBJ1-2, with TRBD1 matching over 9 bases. Germline V lookup: CDR1 SGHTS, CDR2 YDEGEE. This CDR3 region has 16 residues. V was clipped by 4 bases and J by 3 bases; unmatched bases: 10. CDR3 in amino acids: CASSPWGGDRDYGYTF. CDR3 sequence (DNA): TGTGCCAGCAGCCCTTGGGGCGGGGACAGGGACTATGGCTACACCTTC. The variable domain in full, with the rest retrieved from reference TRBV5-8 and TRBJ1-2, is EAGVTQSPTHLIKTRGQQATLRCSPISGHTSVYWYQQALGLGLQFLLWYDEGEERNRGNFPPRFSGRQFPNYSSELNVNALELEDSALYLCASSPWGGDRDYGYTFGSGTRLTVV.